Detailed here is one T cell receptor (beta chain). This clonotype has a count of ten or more. Its antigen has not been determined. Base qualities are not recorded, but no much larger clone differs from it by a single base. Graves' hyperthyroidism was defined as stable when no progression to ophthalmopathy occurred over 18 months of follow-up. The hyperthyroidism patients were between 18 and 65 years old and newly diagnosed, with a disease duration of less than 2 months. Patients with uncontrolled infections, other autoimmune diseases, pregnancy or lactation were excluded. Diagnoses were established on the basis of clinical symptoms, serum thyroxine and TRAb, thyroid ultrasound, and orbital computed tomography. PBMCs were isolated from roughly 10 ml of fresh peripheral blood by Ficoll-Paque density gradient centrifugation. Total RNA was extracted with Trizol reagent, and quality was checked on an Agilent 2100 Bioanalyzer.

This record belongs to a study of T cells in Graves' hyperthyroidism and ophthalmopathy (dated by TCRdb to about 2019). For the wider study: Peripheral blood samples were taken at initial diagnosis, before any treatment was given. The approximately 100 discovery patients were divided at random into training and test sets in a 7:3 ratio. A discovery cohort of roughly 100 patients, 43 with Graves' ophthalmopathy and over 55 with stable Graves' hyperthyroidism, was used to find distinguishing TCR V-J signatures. After blood sampling, hyperthyroidism patients were treated with methimazole at a starting dose of 30 mg daily, and ophthalmopathy patients were treated with high-dose intravenous methylprednisolone. In addition, the study compared T-cell repertoires in thyroid tissue and in blood from about 6 Graves' hyperthyroidism patients. Prospective prediction of ophthalmopathy was tested in an independent validation cohort consisting of some 19 hyperthyroidism patients and over 15 patients who later progressed to ophthalmopathy. The paper describes TCR Vbeta CDR3 sequencing of 140 or so peripheral blood samples, made up of some 40 ophthalmopathy patients, more than 70 hyperthyroidism patients and roughly 17 progressor patients. The paper's findings and limits, for the study overall: In validation, progression to ophthalmopathy was predicted by the model with 70.59% sensitivity and 72.22% specificity, a median of approximately 6.5 months before onset. No statistical method was used to set the sample size in advance, and investigators knew the group allocation. Most expanded thyroid clonotypes (frequency above 0.001) were also detected in blood, suggesting blood repertoires may reflect thyroid immune responses. A model built on a 13 V-J signature distinguished ophthalmopathy from stable hyperthyroidism, reaching around 87% sensitivity and about 81% specificity in cross-validation and 80%/75% in testing.

TCR beta CDR3 regions were amplified from RNA transcripts. A first-round RT-PCR of the TCR CDR3 used the HTBI primer set with the Qiagen OneStep RT-PCR kit. The libraries were constructed in a second round of multiplex PCR and then size-selected and purified. Sequencing of the libraries was done on an Illumina HiSeq2000 using paired-end 100 bp reads. As for how the authors treated the data: SOAPnuke was used to process the raw data, with reads discarded if the reads contained adapters or uncalled bases, had a mean Phred below 15, or lacked an exact constant-primer or identifier match. COPE v1.2.5 was used to merge the high-quality paired reads, and each unique nucleotide sequence was defined as a clonotype. MiTCR v1.1 was used to align clonotypes to the IMGT TRBV, TRBD and TRBJ reference segments. Analysis was restricted to V-J combinations with a frequency above 0.0001, which covered about 99% of repertoires. A TCS score was defined as the ratio of F50 (clonal expansion) to E x V (chaos), with BLOSUM62-based TCRdist applied between CDR3 peptides within each V-J. Welch's t-statistics and random forest reduced 500 to 650 V-J features to about 13, which were used in a naive Bayes classifier (R e1071). Using fastp trimming at Q25 and MiXCR clonotype assembly, TCRdb reanalyzed the public sequencing data and kept in-frame beta chains. Each entry merges the rows of one CDR3 protein and shows their most common DNA and genes. TCRdb, not the authors, supplied the V and J calls. The sample yields about 210,000 distinct CDR3 sequences; about a sixth were counted once. The ten largest clones capture roughly 44% of the sample.

Taken from the germline V gene, the CDR1 and CDR2 loops are SGHVS and FNYEAQ. The CDR3, from cysteine to phenylalanine, totals 19 residues. The read is trimmed to its CDR3 DNA, 57 bases read in frame from base 1. V ends up 4 bases short and J 0 bases short, with an unmatched junction base count of 10. The chain was built from TRBV7-6 and TRBJ2-2; the central 11 bases match TRBD2. The specimen was blood. This TCR was recovered from a man in his forties with Graves' hyperthyroidism. The sequenced DNA is TGTGCCAGCAGCTCCGGAACCGAGACTAGCGGGGCGAACACCGGGGAGCTGTTTTTT. Its protein is CASSSGTETSGANTGELFF.